Listed below are T cell receptor beta chains from one sample, sequenced in a study of identical twins. TCRdb analysed the 5' RACE reads with MiXCR anew, one entry per CDR3 protein. The sample includes some 600,000 distinct CDR3 sequences, around 7.5% of them seen just once. The same sample was also used in a study of yellow fever vaccine responses in identical twins.

The specimen was PBMCs. Every receptor here comes from a woman in her late teens or twenties in good health. The CDR3 runs from the conserved cysteine through the conserved F or W. The D gene is left open where the match is weak. A row's size may be missing; if present it is once, few, many or a size class.

.	few	TRBV20-1	TRBJ1-1	TGCAGTGCTCACCCCGGGACCCTTACTGAAGCTTTCTTT	CSAHPGTLTEAFF
TRBD1	.	TRBV5-1	TRBJ1-6	TGCGCCAGCCAGGCCGAGGGGGCTATCCATAATTCACCCCTCCACTTT	CASQAEGAIHNSPLHF
.	many	TRBV5-1	TRBJ2-7	TGCGCCAGCAGCTGGTGGGCGGGTGCCTACGAGCAGTACTTC	CASSWWAGAYEQYF
TRBD2	.	TRBV29-1	TRBJ2-3	TGCAGCGCCATGGGGCTAGCGGGAGGGTCGCGCACAGATACGCAGTATTTT	CSAMGLAGGSRTDTQYF
TRBD2	many	TRBV5-1	TRBJ2-1	TGCGCCAGCAGCTTGTGGGGGACTAGCGGGGGGTTTACCTACAATGAGCAGTTCTTC	CASSLWGTSGGFTYNEQFF
TRBD2	many	TRBV20-1	TRBJ2-7	TGCAGTGCTAGAGATCGTCGGGGGGAATCCTACGAGCAGTACTTC	CSARDRRGESYEQYF
TRBD2	few	TRBV25-1	TRBJ2-1	TGTGCCAGCAGAAGCGGGATAGGGCCCTACAATGAGCAGTTCTTC	CASRSGIGPYNEQFF
TRBD1	.	TRBV20-1	TRBJ2-5	TGCAGTGCCCGGGACAGTCGGGCGGAGACCCAGTACTTC	CSARDSRAETQYF
TRBD1	many	TRBV5-1	TRBJ1-1	TGCGCCAGCAGCAGCTCGACAGGGCAGAACACTGAAGCTTTCTTT	CASSSSTGQNTEAFF
.	few	TRBV21-1	TRBJ1-5	TGTGCCAGCAGCAAAGTGGCGGGCAGTCAGCCCCAGCATTTT	CASSKVAGSQPQHF
.	.	TRBV2	TRBJ2-4	TGTGCCAGCAGACCCAGTGGGTTTGACATTCAGTACTTC	CASRPSGFDIQYF
.	few	TRBV5-5	TRBJ2-7	TGTGCCAGCAGCCTGGGGGGAGCAGCCCTCTACGAGCAGTACTTC	CASSLGGAALYEQYF
TRBD2	.	TRBV4-1	TRBJ2-1	TGCGCCAGCAGCCAAGACGGACTAGCGTCCTACAATGAGCAGTTCTTC	CASSQDGLASYNEQFF
TRBD1	few	TRBV7-9	TRBJ1-4	TGTGCCAGCAGCGGTACGACAGGGAGCAATGAAAAACTGTTTTTT	CASSGTTGSNEKLFF
.	many	TRBV28	TRBJ2-1	TGTGCCAGCATCCGGGACACCCACAATGAGCAGTTCTTC	CASIRDTHNEQFF
.	few	TRBV7-6	TRBJ2-1	TGTGCCAGCAGCTCGGGGAGGTACAATGAGCAGTTCTTC	CASSSGRYNEQFF
.	.	TRBV20-1	TRBJ1-2	TGCAGTGCTTGGATGACAGGTCGGGGAGGCTACACCTTC	CSAWMTGRGGYTF
.	.	TRBV24-1	TRBJ1-1	TGTGCCACCAGTGAGGCGGGCACGAACACTGAAGCTTTCTTT	CATSEAGTNTEAFF
.	many	TRBV12-3/TRBV12-4	TRBJ1-4	TGTGCCAGCAGTTCACCAGGGAAGTCGGGGGAAAAACTGTTTTTT	CASSSPGKSGEKLFF
TRBD2	.	TRBV27	TRBJ2-3	TGTGCCAGCAGTTTACTAGCGGGAGGAACAGCAGATACGCAGTATTTT	CASSLLAGGTADTQYF
.	few	TRBV10-3	TRBJ1-3	TGTGCCATCAGGGCCCGCGGGGAGGACACCATATATTTT	CAIRARGEDTIYF
.	many	TRBV12-3/TRBV12-4	TRBJ2-1	TGTGCCAGCAGTCCCAAAGGATGGGATGAGCAGTTCTTC	CASSPKGWDEQFF
TRBD2	.	TRBV3-1	TRBJ2-2	TGTGCCAGCAGCCAGGTAGAAGGACCCGGACTAGCGGGAGACACCGGGGAGCTGTTTTTT	CASSQVEGPGLAGDTGELFF
.	.	TRBV5-1	TRBJ2-3	TGCGCCAGCAGAATGGGCAGGCTCACAGATACGCAGTATTTT	CASRMGRLTDTQYF
.	.	TRBV20-1	TRBJ2-1	TGCAGTGACATACTACCCCAGGGGTACAATGAGCAGTTCTTC	CSDILPQGYNEQFF
.	many	TRBV6-1	TRBJ2-3	TGTGCCAGCAGCCCTCTGGGTAGCACAGATACGCAGTATTTT	CASSPLGSTDTQYF
TRBD2	few	TRBV12-5	TRBJ2-5	TGTGCTAGTGGTCCTCCGGGGGGGCTCGGGGAGACCCAGTACTTC	CASGPPGGLGETQYF
.	many	TRBV7-9	TRBJ2-1	TGTGCCAGCAATACACAGGGCGGTGAGCAGTTCTTC	CASNTQGGEQFF
TRBD2	many	TRBV2	TRBJ2-1	TGTGCCAGCAGTGAACCCCGGGTAGGGTCTAGCGGGGGCAATGAGCAGTTCTTC	CASSEPRVGSSGGNEQFF
.	few	TRBV29-1	TRBJ2-5	TGCAGCGCGTGTAACCTCCAAGAGACCCAGTACTTC	CSACNLQETQYF
TRBD1	few	TRBV3-1	TRBJ1-1	TGTGCCAGCAGCTATGGGACAGGGGTGGACACTGAAGCTTTCTTT	CASSYGTGVDTEAFF